This entry is about one T cell receptor beta chain. Its antigen is undetermined. The protocol was immunoSEQ multiplex PCR, while the TCRdb copy is restricted to in-frame clones and leaves out a portion. The table has 65,000 to 75,000 clones, around 90% seen once. V was trimmed by 3 bases and J by 3 bases, leaving 12 bases between them. CDR1 is SGHTS and CDR2 is YDEGEE in the germline V gene. The CDR3 contains 14 residues. The data originate from a study of T cell responses to AZD1222 COVID-19 vaccine. Study results and caveats: The donor cohort was predominantly white British with a female majority, and clonal diversity may have been underestimated.

V is TRBV5-8 and J is TRBJ1-1, with D maybe TRBD1 (5 bases). The receptor's source is an adult who received the MenACWY meningococcal vaccine as a control. The sample consisted of peripheral blood, taken 28 days after the second dose of the MenACWY control vaccine. Here the CDR3 reads CASSSLGGDTEAFF. The DNA for the CDR3 is TGTGCCAGCAGCTCGTTAGGAGGGGACACTGAAGCTTTCTTT.